This T cell receptor (beta chain) was documented in a study of blood T cell repertoires in COVID-19. On the study more broadly: Sample material is recorded as cDNA or gDNA derived from T cells, B-cell-depleted T cells, or PBMCs.

Here immunoSEQ multiplex PCR was the method, and the copy in TCRdb shows in-frame clones only, minus some. The data contain 60,000 to 85,000 clones, roughly 70% of them singletons. CDR1 is SGDLS, CDR2 YYNGEE, per germline. This CDR3 is built from 14 residues. Losses at the gene ends were 4 bases for V and 10 bases for J; bases not matched to a gene: 11. The sequencing input was peripheral blood. This clonotype was sampled from a man between 65 and 85 years old with acute or convalescent COVID-19. The rearrangement links TRBV9 to TRBJ2-1; TRBD2 matches at 7 bases. The CDR3: CASSSLTGGGEQFF. The CDR3 DNA reads TGTGCCAGCAGCTCCCTGACGGGGGGAGGGGAGCAGTTCTTC.